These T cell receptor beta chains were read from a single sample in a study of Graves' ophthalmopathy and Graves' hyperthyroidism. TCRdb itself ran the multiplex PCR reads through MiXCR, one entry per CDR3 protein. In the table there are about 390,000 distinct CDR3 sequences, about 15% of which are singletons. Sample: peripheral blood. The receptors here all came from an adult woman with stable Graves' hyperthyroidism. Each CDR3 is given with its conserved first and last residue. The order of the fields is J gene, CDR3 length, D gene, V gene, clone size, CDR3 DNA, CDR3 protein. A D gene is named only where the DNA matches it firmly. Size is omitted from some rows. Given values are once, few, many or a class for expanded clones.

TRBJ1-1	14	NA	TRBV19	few	TGTGCCAGTAGTCGTTCAAGGGGGAACACTGAAGCTTTCTTT	CASSRSRGNTEAFF
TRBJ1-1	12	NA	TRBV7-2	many	TGTGCCAGCAGCTTAGGGGGCGGGATAGCTTTCTTT	CASSLGGGIAFF
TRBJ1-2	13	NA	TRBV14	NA	TGTGCCAGCAGCCAAGATGCAGGGTTGGGCTACACCTTC	CASSQDAGLGYTF
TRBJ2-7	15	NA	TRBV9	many	TGTGCCAGCAGCGCGGAACCGGGACCCGCCTACGAGCAGTACTTC	CASSAEPGPAYEQYF
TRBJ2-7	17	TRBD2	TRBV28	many	TGTGCCAGCAGTTTATTCCTGACTAGCGGGAGTATGTACGAGCAGTACTTC	CASSLFLTSGSMYEQYF
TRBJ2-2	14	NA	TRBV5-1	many	TGCGCCAGCAGCTCGGACGCATACACCGGGGAGCTGTTTTTT	CASSSDAYTGELFF
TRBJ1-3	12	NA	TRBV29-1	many	TGCAGCGTTGCAGAAACTGGAAACACCATATATTTT	CSVAETGNTIYF
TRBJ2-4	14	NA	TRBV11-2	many	TGTGCCAGCAGCTTAAGCCAAAGCAAAAACATTCAGTACTTC	CASSLSQSKNIQYF
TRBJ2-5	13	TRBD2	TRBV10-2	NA	TGCGCCAGCAGTTATAGCGGGGGGGCGGCCCAGTACTTC	CASSYSGGAAQYF
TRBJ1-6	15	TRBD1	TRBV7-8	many	TGTGCCAGCAGCTCCGGGACAGGGGGAGTAACATCCCTCCACTTT	CASSSGTGGVTSLHF
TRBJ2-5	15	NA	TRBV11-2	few	TGTGCCAGCAGCCTGACTTGGGACTTCGGGAAGACCCAGTACTTC	CASSLTWDFGKTQYF
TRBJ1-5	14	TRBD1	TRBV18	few	TGTGCCAGCTCAGCGACAGGGGGTCATCAGCCCCAGCATTTT	CASSATGGHQPQHF
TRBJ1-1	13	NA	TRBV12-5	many	TGTGCTAGTGGTACGACAGGGAACACTGAAGCTTTCTTT	CASGTTGNTEAFF
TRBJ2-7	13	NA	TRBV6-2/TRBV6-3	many	TGTGCCAGCAGGCCGACCAGCTCCTACGAGCAGTACTTC	CASRPTSSYEQYF
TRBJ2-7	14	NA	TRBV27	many	TGTGCCAGCAGTTTACGAGCCAGGGGCTACGAGCAGTACTTC	CASSLRARGYEQYF
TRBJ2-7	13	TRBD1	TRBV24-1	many	TGTGCCACAAGCCAACAGGGGGTGGGCGAGCAGTACTTC	CATSQQGVGEQYF
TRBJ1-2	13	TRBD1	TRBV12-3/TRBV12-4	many	TGTGCCAGCAGTGAACAGGGGGCTAGGGGCTACACCTTC	CASSEQGARGYTF
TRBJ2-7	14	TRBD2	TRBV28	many	TGTGCCAGCAGTCGTAGCGGGACTAACTACGAGCAGTACTTC	CASSRSGTNYEQYF
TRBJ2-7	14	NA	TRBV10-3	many	TGTGCCATCAAGGGCACACTCCTTTCCTACGAGCAGTACTTC	CAIKGTLLSYEQYF
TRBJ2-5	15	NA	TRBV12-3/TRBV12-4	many	TGTGCCAGCAGTTTGGGACCTTACTTGGGAGAGACCCAGTACTTC	CASSLGPYLGETQYF
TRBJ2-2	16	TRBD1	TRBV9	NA	TGTGCCAGCAGCTCAGGACAGGGGGCGCCCACCGGGGAGCTGTTTTTT	CASSSGQGAPTGELFF
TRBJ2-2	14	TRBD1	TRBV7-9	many	TGTGCCAGCACCCAGGGGGCCGTCACCGGGGAGCTGTTTTTT	CASTQGAVTGELFF
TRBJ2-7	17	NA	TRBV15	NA	TGTGCCACCAGCAGATGGGCATGGGTCCCGGGGACCTACGAGCAGTACTTC	CATSRWAWVPGTYEQYF
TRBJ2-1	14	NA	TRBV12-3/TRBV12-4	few	TGTGCCAGCAGTTTTGTCGCAGTAATTGATGAGCAGTTCTTC	CASSFVAVIDEQFF
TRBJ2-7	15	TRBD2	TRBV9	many	TGTGCCAGCAGCGTAGGTGGCGGGAGATCCTACGAGCAGTACTTC	CASSVGGGRSYEQYF
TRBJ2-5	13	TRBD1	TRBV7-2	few	TGTGCCAGCATCCCGACAGGGGTTGAGACCCAGTACTTC	CASIPTGVETQYF
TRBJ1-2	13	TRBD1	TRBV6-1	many	TGTGCCAGCAGTACCAGGGGGTTGAATGGCCACACCTTC	CASSTRGLNGHTF
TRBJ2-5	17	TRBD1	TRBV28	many	TGTGCCAGCAGTTTTCAACTCGGACAGGGGGACAAAGAGACCCAGTACTTC	CASSFQLGQGDKETQYF
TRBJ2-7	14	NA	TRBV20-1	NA	TGCAGTGCTCAGGGGAGGGCTAGCTCCTACGAGCAGTACTTC	CSAQGRASSYEQYF
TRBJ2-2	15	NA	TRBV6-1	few	TGTGCCAGCGCTTCGGCGGTTTGGGACCCCGGGGAGCTGTTTTTT	CASASAVWDPGELFF
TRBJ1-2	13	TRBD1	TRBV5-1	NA	TGCGCCAGCAGCAAGGGACAGAAATATGGCTACACCTTC	CASSKGQKYGYTF
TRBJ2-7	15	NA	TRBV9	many	TGTGCCAGCAGCCCAACGGGACACCCATCCTACGAGCAGTACTTC	CASSPTGHPSYEQYF
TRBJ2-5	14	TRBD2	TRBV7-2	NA	TGTGCCAGCAGCTTCCTAGCGGGAAGGGAGACCCAGTACTTC	CASSFLAGRETQYF
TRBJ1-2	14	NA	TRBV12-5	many	TGTGCTAGTGGACTAAGGTTCCCTAACTATGGCTACACCTTC	CASGLRFPNYGYTF
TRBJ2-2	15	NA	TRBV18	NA	TGTGCCAGCTCACCGTCCACGGGAGTAACCGGGGAGCTGTTTTTT	CASSPSTGVTGELFF
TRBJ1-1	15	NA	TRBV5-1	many	TGCGCCAGCAGCTTGGAAGGGAACATGAACACTGAAGCTTTCTTT	CASSLEGNMNTEAFF
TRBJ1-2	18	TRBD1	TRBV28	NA	TGTGCCAGCAGTTCCCGGGACAGGGACGGTGTCGGTAACTATGGCTACACCTTC	CASSSRDRDGVGNYGYTF
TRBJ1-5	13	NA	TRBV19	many	TGTGCCGGTAGTAGACAGCACAATCAGCCCCAGCATTTT	CAGSRQHNQPQHF
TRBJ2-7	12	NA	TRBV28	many	TGTGCCAGCAGTCCCGTGCACTACGAGCAGTACTTC	CASSPVHYEQYF
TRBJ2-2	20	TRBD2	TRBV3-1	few	TGTGCCAGCAGCCAAGCCGCGTGGCGACTAGCGAGTCCGAACACCGGGGAGCTGTTTTTT	CASSQAAWRLASPNTGELFF
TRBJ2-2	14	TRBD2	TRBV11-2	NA	TGTGCCACCGGACTAGCGGTAGGAAGCGGGGATCTGTTTTTT	CATGLAVGSGDLFF
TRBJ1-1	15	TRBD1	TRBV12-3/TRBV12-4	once	TGTGCCAGCAGTCAAGACGACAGGGACTGGGCTGAAGCTTTCTTT	CASSQDDRDWAEAFF
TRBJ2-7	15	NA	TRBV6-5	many	TGTGCCAGCAGTTACTCGACGGCTAACAGTTACGAGCAGTACTTC	CASSYSTANSYEQYF
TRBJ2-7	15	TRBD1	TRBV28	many	TGTGCCAGCAGTACGGGGACAGAGAGCTCCTACGAGCAGTACTTC	CASSTGTESSYEQYF